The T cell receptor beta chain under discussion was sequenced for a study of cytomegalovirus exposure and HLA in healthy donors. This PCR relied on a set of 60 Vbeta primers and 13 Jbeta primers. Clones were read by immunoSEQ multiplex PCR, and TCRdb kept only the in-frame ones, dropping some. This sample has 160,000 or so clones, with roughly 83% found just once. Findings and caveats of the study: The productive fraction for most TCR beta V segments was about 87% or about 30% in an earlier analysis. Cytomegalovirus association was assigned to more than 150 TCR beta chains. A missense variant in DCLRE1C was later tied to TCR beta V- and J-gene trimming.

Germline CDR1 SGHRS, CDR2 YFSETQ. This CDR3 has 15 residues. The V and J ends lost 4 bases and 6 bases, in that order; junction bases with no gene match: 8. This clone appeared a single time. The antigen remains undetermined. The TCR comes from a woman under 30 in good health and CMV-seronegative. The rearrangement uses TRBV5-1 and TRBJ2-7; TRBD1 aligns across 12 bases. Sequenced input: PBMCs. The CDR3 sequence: CASSLPGTGGGEQYF. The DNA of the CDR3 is TGCGCCAGCAGCCTACCCGGGACAGGGGGCGGCGAGCAGTACTTC.